A single sample gave rise to the 14 T cell receptor beta chains below, sequenced in a study of T-cell memory formation after mild COVID-19. One entry per CDR3 protein results from TCRdb running MiXCR on the 5' RACE reads. The table shows about 57,000 distinct CDR3 sequences, with 9% to 15% occurring only once. The specimen was PBMCs or a T cell subset sorted from them (not recorded which). The source of these receptors is a man younger than 30 who had mild COVID-19 (a few samples of this study predate the infection). Cell type and time point are not known.

By frequency in the sample, this clonotype is large. The J gene is TRBJ2-7, the V gene TRBV29-1; D is possibly TRBD1 (6 bases). The V gene lost 6 bases and the J gene lost 1 base, with 13 bases spanning the gap. Per germline, CDR1 SQVTM and CDR2 ANQGSEA. This CDR3 has 13 residues. The CDR3 DNA reads as TGCAGCGTATATACAGGGTCATCCTACGAGCAGTACTTC. Its translation is CSVYTGSSYEQYF.

The table lists this clonotype with a few counts. V and J are TRBV4-3 and TRBJ1-5; D is undetermined. From germline, CDR1 is LGHNA and CDR2 YSLEER. Deletions cut 1 base from V and 5 bases from J, with 9 bases between. The CDR3 covers 14 residues. This CDR3 is CASSQVVADQPQHF. The CDR3 DNA reads TGCGCCAGCAGCCAAGTCGTGGCGGATCAGCCCCAGCATTTT.

This clonotype has more than one count but fewer than ten. J is TRBJ2-3 and V is TRBV5-1; D call uncertain. The CDR3 sequence is 16 residues long. V lost 4 bases and J lost 0, with 15 bases in between. Germline V gene sequence: CDR1 SGHRS, CDR2 YFSETQ. The CDR3: CASSPRAVSSTDTQYF. The CDR3 DNA reads TGCGCCAGCAGCCCCCGGGCAGTCTCTAGCACAGATACGCAGTATTTT.

The CDR3 region has the DNA TGTGCCAGCAGCGTAGATTTTAGCGGTACGCAGTATTTT. Translation: CASSVDFSGTQYF. This chain links TRBV9 with TRBJ2-3, with D possibly being TRBD2 (6 bases). The CDR3 sequence is 13 residues long. CDR1 SGDLS and CDR2 YYNGEE come from the germline V gene. With 0 bases removed from V and 8 bases from J, the gap between germline ends came to 10 bases. Together with reference TRBV9 and TRBJ2-3, the CDR3 gives the full variable domain: DSGVTQTPKHLITATGQRVTLRCSPRSGDLSVYWYQQSLDQGLQFLIQYYNGEERAKGNILERFSAQQFPDLHSELNLSSLELGDSALYFCASSVDFSGTQYFGPGTRLTVL.

The CDR3 DNA reads TGTGCCAGCAGTTACTCGTCGGTGGCAGGTTATGGCTACACCTTC. Amino acids: CASSYSSVAGYGYTF. This chain links TRBV6-5 with TRBJ1-2; D is ambiguous. CDR3 length equals 15 residues. V was shortened by 0 bases and J by 5 bases, with 13 bases between the two germline ends. Germline V CDR1 and CDR2: MNHEY, SVGAGI.

This clonotype has a handful of counts. V is TRBV5-4 and J is TRBJ2-7; D is ambiguous. V shed 0 bases and J shed 6 bases, with 13 bases lying between them. The CDR3 totals 14 residues. The germline gives CDR1 SGHNT, CDR2 YYREEE (reference sequence). This chain's CDR3 is CASSLEAHAGEQYF. CDR3 nucleotide sequence: TGTGCCAGCAGCTTGGAGGCTCACGCTGGCGAGCAGTACTTC.

This clonotype was found many times. The CDR3 DNA follows: TGCAGTGCTAGGCCCCGGACAGGGCCGAACACTGAAGCTTTCTTT. Protein product: CSARPRTGPNTEAFF. The V gene is TRBV20-1, the J gene TRBJ1-1; 8 bases line up with TRBD1. CDR1 is DFQATT, CDR2 SNEGSKA, per germline (reference sequence). This CDR3 has 15 residues. With V trimmed by 3 bases and J by 1 base, 7 bases remained unmatched.

This clonotype occurred many times. This chain joins TRBV18 and TRBJ2-7; D is undetermined. The V end lost 5 bases, the J end lost 3 bases, and 8 bases lay between the germline ends. This CDR3 comprises 12 residues. Germline values: CDR1 KGHSH, CDR2 LQKENI. The CDR3: CASSTSGYEQYF. The CDR3 bases are TGTGCCAGCTCAACCTCAGGCTACGAGCAGTACTTC.

This clonotype is medium-sized. This chain connects TRBV10-3 to TRBJ2-7; possible D gene TRBD1, 6 bases. Germline V gives CDR1 ENHRY, CDR2 SYGVKD. This CDR3 contains 12 residues. V lost 5 bases and J lost 2, with 7 bases in between. In DNA, the CDR3 is TGTGCCATCAGTCAGGGGACCTACGAGCAGTACTTC. It specifies CAISQGTYEQYF.

This clonotype is judged medium-sized. J is TRBJ1-1 and V is TRBV19; D not certain. Germline CDR1 LNHDA, CDR2 SQIVND (reference sequence). Trimming took off 8 bases at V and 5 bases at J, with 9 bases between the two ends. The CDR3 is 11 residues long. CDR3 coding DNA: TGTGCCAGTGGACGTGGTACTGAAGCTTTCTTT. Protein: CASGRGTEAFF.

The chain recombines TRBV5-1 with TRBJ2-7; the D is unclear. V gave up 0 bases and J gave up 3 bases, with 7 bases separating them. The germline V gene has CDR1 SGHRS and CDR2 YFSETQ. This CDR3 comprises 13 residues. CDR3 in amino acids: CASSLEPDYEQYV. CDR3 nucleotide sequence: TGCGCCAGCAGCTTGGAGCCAGACTACGAGCAGTACGTC.

CDR3 region: CASSTQGVGTGELFF. For the CDR3, the DNA is TGTGCCAGCAGCACCCAGGGGGTAGGCACCGGGGAGCTGTTTTTT. V usage is TRBV9 and J usage is TRBJ2-2; TRBD1 aligns across 7 bases. Looked up from germline, CDR1 is SGDLS and CDR2 is YYNGEE. J gave up 4 bases and V 4 bases, and 7 bases lay outside the gene matches. The CDR3 is made up of 15 amino acids.

This clonotype came up many times. V and J are TRBV3-1 and TRBJ1-1, with unresolved D. This CDR3 has 13 amino acids. The V gene lost 2 bases and the J gene lost 0 bases, with 4 bases spanning the gap. Per germline, CDR1 LGHDT and CDR2 YNNKEL (reference sequence). The CDR3 DNA follows: TGTGCCAGCAGCCAAAGGGTGAACACTGAAGCTTTCTTT. Its protein product is CASSQRVNTEAFF.

The J gene is TRBJ2-3, the V gene TRBV5-1; tentative D call: TRBD2 (5 bases). CDR1 is SGHRS, CDR2 YFSETQ, per germline. The V and J ends lost 0 bases and 0 bases respectively, with 5 bases between them. CDR3 size: 14 residues. The CDR3 loop reads CASSLGESTDTQYF. The CDR3 nucleotides are TGCGCCAGCAGCTTGGGGGAGAGCACAGATACGCAGTATTTT.